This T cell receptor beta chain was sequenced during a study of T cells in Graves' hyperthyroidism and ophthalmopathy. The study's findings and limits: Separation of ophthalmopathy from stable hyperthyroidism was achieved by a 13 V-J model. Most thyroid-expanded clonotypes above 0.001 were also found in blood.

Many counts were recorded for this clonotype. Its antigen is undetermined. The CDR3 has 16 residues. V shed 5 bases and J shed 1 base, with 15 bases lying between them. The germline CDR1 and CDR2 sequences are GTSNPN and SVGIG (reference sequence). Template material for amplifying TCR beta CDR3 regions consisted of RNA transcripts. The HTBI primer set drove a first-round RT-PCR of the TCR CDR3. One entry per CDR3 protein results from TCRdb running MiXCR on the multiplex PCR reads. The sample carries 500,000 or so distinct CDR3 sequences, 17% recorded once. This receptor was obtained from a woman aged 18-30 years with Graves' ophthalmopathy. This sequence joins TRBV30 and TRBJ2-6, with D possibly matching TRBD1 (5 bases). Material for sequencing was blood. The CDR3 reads CAWFPLRASGANVLTF. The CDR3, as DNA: TGTGCCTGGTTCCCGCTCAGGGCTTCTGGGGCCAACGTCCTGACTTTC.